This T cell receptor (beta chain) was captured by sequencing in a study of early T cells in non-severe SARS-CoV-2 infection. Study-wide background: The chains were unpaired, and the sequenced material was bulk RNA from unsorted whole blood.

In the library, individual cDNA molecules carried attached unique molecular identifiers. TCRdb re-analysed the 5' RACE reads in MiXCR, keeping a single row per CDR3 protein. The table shows some 40,000 distinct CDR3 sequences, with 10% to 15% occurring only once. This clonotype was recorded at least ten times. What it recognizes is unknown. Study-level results: The matching step, a VDJdb search, favored anti-spike CD8 responses and missed private and CD4 specificities.

Germline CDR1 reads SGDLS; CDR2 reads YYNGEE. The V end was cut by 3 bases, the J end by 8 bases, with 12 bases between. This CDR3 has 14 residues. The chain has TRBV9 and TRBJ1-6, with no clear D. Sequencing input: whole blood. This sequence was found in an adult who was a healthcare worker with PCR-confirmed SARS-CoV-2 infection or an uninfected control (not recorded which). CDR3 in amino acids: CASSAVGGDSPLHF. CDR3 DNA sequence: TGTGCCAGCAGCGCGGTAGGCGGAGATTCACCCCTCCACTTT.